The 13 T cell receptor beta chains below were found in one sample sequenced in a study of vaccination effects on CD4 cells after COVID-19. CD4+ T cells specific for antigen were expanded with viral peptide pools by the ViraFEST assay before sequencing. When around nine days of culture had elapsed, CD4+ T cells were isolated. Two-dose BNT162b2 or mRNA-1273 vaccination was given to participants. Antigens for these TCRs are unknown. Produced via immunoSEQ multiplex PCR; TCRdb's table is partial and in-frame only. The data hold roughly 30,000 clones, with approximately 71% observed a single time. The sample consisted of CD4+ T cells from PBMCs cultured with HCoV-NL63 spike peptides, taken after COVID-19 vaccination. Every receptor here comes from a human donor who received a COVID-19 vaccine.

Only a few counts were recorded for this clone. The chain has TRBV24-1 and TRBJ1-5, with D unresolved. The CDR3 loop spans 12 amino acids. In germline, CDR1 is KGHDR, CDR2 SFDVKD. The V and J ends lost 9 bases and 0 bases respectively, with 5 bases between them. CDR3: CATAGSNQPQHF. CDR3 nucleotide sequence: TGTGCCACCGCGGGTAGCAATCAGCCCCAGCATTTT.

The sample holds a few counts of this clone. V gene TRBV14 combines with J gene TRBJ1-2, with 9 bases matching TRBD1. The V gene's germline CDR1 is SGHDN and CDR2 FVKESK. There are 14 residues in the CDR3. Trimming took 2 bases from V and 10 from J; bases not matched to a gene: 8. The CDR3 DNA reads TGTGCCAGCAGCCAAATTCCGGGACAGGGAGCCTACACCTTC. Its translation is CASSQIPGQGAYTF.

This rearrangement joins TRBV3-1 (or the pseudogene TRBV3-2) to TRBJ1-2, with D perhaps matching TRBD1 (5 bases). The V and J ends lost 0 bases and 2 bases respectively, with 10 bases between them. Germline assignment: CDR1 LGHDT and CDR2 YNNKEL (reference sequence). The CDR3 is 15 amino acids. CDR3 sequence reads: CASSQERRQNYGYTF. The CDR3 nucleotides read TGTGCCAGCAGCCAAGAGCGAAGACAGAACTATGGCTACACCTTC.

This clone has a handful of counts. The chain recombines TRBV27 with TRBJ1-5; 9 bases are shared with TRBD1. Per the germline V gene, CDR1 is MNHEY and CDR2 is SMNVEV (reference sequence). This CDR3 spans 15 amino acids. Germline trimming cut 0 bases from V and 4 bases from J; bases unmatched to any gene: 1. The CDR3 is CASSLSTGGNQPQHF. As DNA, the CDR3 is TGTGCCAGCAGTTTATCGACAGGGGGTAATCAGCCCCAGCATTTT.

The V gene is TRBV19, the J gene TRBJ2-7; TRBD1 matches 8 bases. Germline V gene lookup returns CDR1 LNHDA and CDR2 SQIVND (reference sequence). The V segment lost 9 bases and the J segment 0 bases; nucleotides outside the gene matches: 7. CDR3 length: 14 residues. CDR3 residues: CASWGGQGSYEQYF. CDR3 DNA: TGTGCCAGCTGGGGCGGACAGGGCTCCTACGAGCAGTACTTC.

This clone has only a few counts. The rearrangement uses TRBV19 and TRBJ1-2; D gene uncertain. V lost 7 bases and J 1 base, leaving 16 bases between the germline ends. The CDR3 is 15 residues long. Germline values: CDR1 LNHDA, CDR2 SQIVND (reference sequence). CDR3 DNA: TGTGCCAGTATGGGTAGAGGTGGCAGTAACTATGGCTACACCTTC. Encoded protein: CASMGRGGSNYGYTF.

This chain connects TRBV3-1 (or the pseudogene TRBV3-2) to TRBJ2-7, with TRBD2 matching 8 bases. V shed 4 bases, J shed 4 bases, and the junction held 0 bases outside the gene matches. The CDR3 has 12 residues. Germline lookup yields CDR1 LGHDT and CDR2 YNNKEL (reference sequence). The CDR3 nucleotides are TGTGCCAGCAGCCTAGCGGGATACGAGCAGTACTTC. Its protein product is CASSLAGYEQYF.

CDR3 amino acids: CASTRETGAYEQYF. CDR3 sequence (DNA): TGTGCCAGTACTAGAGAAACAGGGGCCTACGAGCAGTACTTC. The chain uses TRBV19 and TRBJ2-7; 7 bases align to TRBD1. Germline V gene data show CDR1 as LNHDA and CDR2 as SQIVND (reference sequence). This CDR3 spans 14 amino acids. Germline trimming cut 7 bases from V and 2 bases from J; bases unmatched to any gene: 8.

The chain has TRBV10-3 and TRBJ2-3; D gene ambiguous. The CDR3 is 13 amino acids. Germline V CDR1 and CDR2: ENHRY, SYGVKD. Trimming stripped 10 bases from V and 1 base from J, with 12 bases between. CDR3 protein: CATTGQGTDTQYF. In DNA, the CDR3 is TGTGCCACCACGGGTCAGGGCACAGATACGCAGTATTTT.

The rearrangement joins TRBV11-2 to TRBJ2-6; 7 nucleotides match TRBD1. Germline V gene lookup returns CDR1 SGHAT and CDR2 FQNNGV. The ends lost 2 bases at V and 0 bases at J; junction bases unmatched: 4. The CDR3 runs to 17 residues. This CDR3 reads CASSLMGQTSGANVLTF. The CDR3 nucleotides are TGTGCCAGCAGCTTAATGGGACAGACCTCTGGGGCCAACGTCCTGACTTTC. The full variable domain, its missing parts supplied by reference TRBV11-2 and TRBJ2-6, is EAGVAQSPRYKIIEKRQSVAFWCNPISGHATLYWYQQILGQGPKLLIQFQNNGVVDDSQLPKDRFSAERLKGVDSTLKIQPAKLEDSAVYLCASSLMGQTSGANVLTFGAGSRLTVL.

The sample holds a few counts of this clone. This chain's CDR3 is CASSQAGRGRKGQPQHF. The CDR3 coding sequence is TGCGCCAGCAGCCAGGCGGGCAGGGGGCGCAAGGGACAGCCCCAGCATTTT. The genes are TRBV4-1 and TRBJ1-5, with 8 bases matching TRBD1. Germline CDR1 and CDR2: MGHRA and YSYEKL. The CDR3 consists of 17 residues. J lost 7 bases, V lost 3 bases, and 14 bases had no gene match.

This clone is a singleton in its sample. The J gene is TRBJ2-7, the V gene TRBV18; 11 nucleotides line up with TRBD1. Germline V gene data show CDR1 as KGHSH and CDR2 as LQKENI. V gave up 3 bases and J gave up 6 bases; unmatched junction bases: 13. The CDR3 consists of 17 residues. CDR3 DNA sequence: TGTGCCAGCTCACCGAATTCCGGGACAGGGGGGTGGGTCGAGCAGTACTTC. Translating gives CASSPNSGTGGWVEQYF.

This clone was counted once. The CDR3 DNA is TGTGCCAGCATAAGGACGGAGAGCTCCTACGAGCAGTACTTC. Its protein product is CASIRTESSYEQYF. V and J are TRBV7-8 and TRBJ2-7; D is unclear. V lost 7 bases to trimming and J lost 0 bases, with 13 bases between them. The length of the CDR3 is 14 residues. The germline CDR1 and CDR2 sequences are SGHVS and FQNEAQ. The full variable domain, completed using reference TRBV7-8 and TRBJ2-7, is GAGVSQSPRYKVAKRGQDVALRCDPISGHVSLFWYQQALGQGPEFLTYFQNEAQLDKSGLPSDRFFAERPEGSVSTLKIQRTQQEDSAVYLCASIRTESSYEQYFGPGTRLTVT.